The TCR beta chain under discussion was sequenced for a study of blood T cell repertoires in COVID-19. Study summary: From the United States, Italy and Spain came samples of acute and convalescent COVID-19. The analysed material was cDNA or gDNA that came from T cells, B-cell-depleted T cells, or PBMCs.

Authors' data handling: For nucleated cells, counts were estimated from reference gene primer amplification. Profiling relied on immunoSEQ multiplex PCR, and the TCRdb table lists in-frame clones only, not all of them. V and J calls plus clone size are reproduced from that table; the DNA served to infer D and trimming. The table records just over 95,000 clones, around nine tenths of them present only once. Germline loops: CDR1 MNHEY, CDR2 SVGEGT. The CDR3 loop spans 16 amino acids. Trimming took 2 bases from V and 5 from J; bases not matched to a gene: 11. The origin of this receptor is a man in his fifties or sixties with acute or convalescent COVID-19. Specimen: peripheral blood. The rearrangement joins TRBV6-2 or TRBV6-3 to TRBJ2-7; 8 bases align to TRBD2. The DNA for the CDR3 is TGTGCCAGCAGTTACCTTCCAGACGGGAGGGCGCACGAGCAGTACTTC. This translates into CASSYLPDGRAHEQYF.